The subject of this entry is one TCR beta chain. It has no known antigen specificity. No much larger clone exists at a distance of one base, and base qualities are not known. In Seattle, one collaborating source enrolled patients while the infection was active and tracked those patients longitudinally over the course of disease. The collaborating institutions used their own protocols to collect whole blood in K2EDTA tubes. For TCRbeta analysis, collaborators shipped samples as frozen whole blood, isolated PBMCs, or DNA extracted from either of those sample types. The CDR3 holds 16 amino acids from the cysteine to the phenylalanine. Kept here is only the CDR3 DNA, which spans 48 bases and is read in frame from base 1. At the junction V is shortened by 2 bases and J by 4 bases, with 17 bases in between. The germline V gene yields SGHTA for CDR1 and FQGNSA for CDR2. This sample is part of a study of blood T cell repertoires in COVID-19 (dated by TCRdb to about 2020). About the full investigation: Samples covering the acute and convalescent phases of COVID-19 were provided by collaborators in the United States, Italy and Spain. The material from the prospective study consisted of cDNA or gDNA derived from T cells, B-cell-depleted T cells, or PBMCs. Subjects who had been exposed to COVID-19, were actively infected with it, or had recovered from it provided the deeply sampled blood TCRbeta repertoires that made up the dataset. The repertoires were released in a freely available public database intended as a resource for research on the immune response to SARS-CoV-2. Samples were obtained from the ongoing ImmuneRACE study (first 160 participants) and from roughly 1,300 subjects provided by 6 global collaborators. Nearly every sample came with metadata listing a de-identified subject ID, COVID-19 status, age in years and sex. Where available, HLA class I and class II types were taken from metadata supplied by the sample provider and were not determined by assay-based typing.

TCRbeta CDR3 regions were amplified from genomic DNA by means of the immunoSEQ Assay, a bias-controlled multiplex PCR. On the study's bioinformatics: Within the assay, amplification of reference gene primers was used to estimate how many nucleated cells each sample contained. Sequence reads were collapsed and filtered to measure the absolute abundance of every unique TCRbeta CDR3 rearrangement. For each sample, productive Simpson clonality was calculated as the square root of Simpson's diversity index over productive rearrangements. TCRdb stores this immuneACCESS table with in-frame sequences only. Part of the clones is absent; in the studies checked, under half of the shortfall reflects unresolved V genes, and no reason is known for the rest. The V and J calls and clone size were taken over from that table, and D and trimming were inferred from the DNA. Across this sample there are roughly 200,000 clones, with 82% seen only once. The ten largest clones capture approximately 7.6% of the sample.

What the authors observed across the whole study: The amount of clinical and demographic metadata varied by source and participant and was provided uncurated.

Sequences were obtained from peripheral blood. The sequence links TRBV7-2 to TRBJ1-1; 5 matching bases give a weak D call of TRBD1. The TCR comes from an elderly woman with COVID-19, enrolled during active disease. The nucleotide sequence reads TGTGCCAGCAGCTTAAGTCCCCGGGGGGGAGGCACTGAAGCTTTCTTT. This yields the protein CASSLSPRGGGTEAFF.